This T cell receptor beta chain was sequenced for a study of T-cell reconstitution after alpha-beta-depleted transplantation in children. In germline, CDR1 is SGHTA, CDR2 FQGNSA. The CDR3 length is 15 residues. The V end was cut by 1 base, the J end by 0 bases, with 10 bases between. Construction of the TCRbeta library involved unique molecular identifiers. TCRdb ran MiXCR on the PCR reads and lists one entry per CDR3 protein. This sample carries roughly 300,000 distinct CDR3 sequences, under 13% of them seen once, and the ten largest clones take 2% to 2.5%. This clonotype showed up just a few times. This clonotype was obtained from a human donor who donated a stem cell graft to a child with acute lymphoblastic leukemia. This rearrangement joins TRBV7-2 to TRBJ2-7; a weak D match, TRBD2 (6 bases). The sample consisted of PBMCs from the stem cell graft donor, taken from the stem cell graft. DNA for the CDR3: TGTGCCAGCAGCTTAGGGTTCGGGGGCTCCTACGAGCAGTACTTC. This encodes CASSLGFGGSYEQYF.